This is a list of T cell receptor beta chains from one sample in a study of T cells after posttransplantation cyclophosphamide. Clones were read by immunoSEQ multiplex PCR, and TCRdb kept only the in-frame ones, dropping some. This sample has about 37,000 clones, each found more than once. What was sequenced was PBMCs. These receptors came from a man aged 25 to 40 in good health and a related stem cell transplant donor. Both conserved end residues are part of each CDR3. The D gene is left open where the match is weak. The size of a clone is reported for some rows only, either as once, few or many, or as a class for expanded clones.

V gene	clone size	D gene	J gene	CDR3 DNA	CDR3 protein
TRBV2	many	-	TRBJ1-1	TGTGCCATCGTAGACAGTTACACTGAAGCTTTCTTT	CAIVDSYTEAFF
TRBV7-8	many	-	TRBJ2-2	TGTGCCAGCAGCCTCAGGGCGACGAACACCGGGGAGCTGTTTTTT	CASSLRATNTGELFF
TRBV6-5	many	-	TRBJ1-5	TGTGCCAGCAGTCTGGACAGTCTCCAGCCCCAGCATTTT	CASSLDSLQPQHF
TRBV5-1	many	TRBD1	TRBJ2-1	TGCGCCAGCAGCCCCTCCAGAGGACAGGGCAACAATGAGCAGTTCTTC	CASSPSRGQGNNEQFF
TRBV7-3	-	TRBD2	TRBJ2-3	TGTGCCAGCAGCTTAGCGGGGGGGACCACAGATACGCAGTATTTT	CASSLAGGTTDTQYF
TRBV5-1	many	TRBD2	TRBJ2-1	TGCGCCAGCAGCCCCGGGACTAAGCTCCCCCACAATGAGCAGTTCTTC	CASSPGTKLPHNEQFF
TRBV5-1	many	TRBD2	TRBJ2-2	TGCGCCAGCAGCTCTGGACTAGCGGGGGTGAACACCGGGGAGCTGTTTTTT	CASSSGLAGVNTGELFF
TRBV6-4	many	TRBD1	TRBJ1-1	TGTGCCAGCAGTGAAGACGGGACAGCGTTGGGTGAAGCTTTCTTT	CASSEDGTALGEAFF
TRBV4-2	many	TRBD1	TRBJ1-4	TGTGCCAGCAGCCAACTCACCGGTGGACAGGGGGGTGAAAAACTGTTTTTT	CASSQLTGGQGGEKLFF
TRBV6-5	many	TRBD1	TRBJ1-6	TGTGCCAGCAGTCCAACACAGGGGGCGGTTTCACCCCTCCACTTT	CASSPTQGAVSPLHF
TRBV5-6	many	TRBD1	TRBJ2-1	TGTGCCAGCAGCAGGGACAGGGGGCTTAGGAATGAGCAGTTCTTC	CASSRDRGLRNEQFF
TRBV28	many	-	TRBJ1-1	TGTGCCAGCAGTTGGGGCAGGGGATACACTGAAGCTTTCTTT	CASSWGRGYTEAFF
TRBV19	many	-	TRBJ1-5	TGTGCCAGTAGCCTTATTAGCAATCAGCCCCAGCATTTT	CASSLISNQPQHF
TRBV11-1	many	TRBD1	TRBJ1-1	TGTGCCAGCAGCCTACGACAGGGTGTAAGCACTGAAGCTTTCTTT	CASSLRQGVSTEAFF
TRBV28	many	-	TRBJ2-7	TGTGCCAGCAGTCTCGCGCCGGACAGCTCCTACGAGCAGTACTTC	CASSLAPDSSYEQYF
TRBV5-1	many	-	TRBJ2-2	TGCGCCAGCAGCTTGAAGGGTAACACCGGGGAGCTGTTTTTT	CASSLKGNTGELFF
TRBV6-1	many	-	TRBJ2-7	TGTGCCAGCAGTGCCGGGACACCACCCTACGAGCAGTACTTC	CASSAGTPPYEQYF
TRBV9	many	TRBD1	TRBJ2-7	TGTGCCAGCAGCCCGCCGGGACAGGGTCGCGAGCAGTACTTC	CASSPPGQGREQYF
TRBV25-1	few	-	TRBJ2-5	TGTGCCAGCAGTGACCTTCAGGGTCGGGTCCAAGAGACCCAGTACTTC	CASSDLQGRVQETQYF
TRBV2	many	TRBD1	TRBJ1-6	TGTGCCAGGGCGACAGGGAATAATTCACCCCTCCACTTT	CARATGNNSPLHF
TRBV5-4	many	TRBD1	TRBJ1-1	TGTGCCAGCAGCCCCAAGGACAGGGAGAACACTGAAGCTTTCTTT	CASSPKDRENTEAFF
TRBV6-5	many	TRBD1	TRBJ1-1	TGTGCCTCATACAGGGGAGGAAACACTGAAGCTTTCTTT	CASYRGGNTEAFF
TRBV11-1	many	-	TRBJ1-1	TGTGCCAGCAGCTCCCACGGAGGCAGATCGGGCACTGAAGCTTTCTTT	CASSSHGGRSGTEAFF
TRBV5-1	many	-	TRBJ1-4	TGCGCCAGCAGCCAGCTAGGGGGACCTAATTTTCGGCTGTTTTTT	CASSQLGGPNFRLFF
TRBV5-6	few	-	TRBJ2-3	TGTGCCAGCAGCTTTGTGGGGCGAAGGGGAGAAGATACGCAGTATTTT	CASSFVGRRGEDTQYF
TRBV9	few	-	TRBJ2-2	TGTGCCAGCAGCCTCAGGGTACACGGGGGTTCGGGCACCGGGGAGCTGTTTTTT	CASSLRVHGGSGTGELFF
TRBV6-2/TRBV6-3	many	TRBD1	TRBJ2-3	TGTGCCAGCAGAGAAGGGGGCGACACAGATACGCAGTATTTT	CASREGGDTDTQYF
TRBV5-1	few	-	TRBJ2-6	TGCGCCAGCAGCTTGGTCCTGGGCGGGGCCAACGTCCTGACTTTC	CASSLVLGGANVLTF
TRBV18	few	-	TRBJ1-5	TGTGCCAGCTCACCACGATCCGGGAGCAATCAGCCCCAGCATTTT	CASSPRSGSNQPQHF
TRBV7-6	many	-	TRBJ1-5	TGTGCCAGCAGCGCCGGGACAACGCATCAGCCCCAGCATTTT	CASSAGTTHQPQHF
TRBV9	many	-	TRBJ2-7	TGTGCCAGCAGCGGAGGGGCAGGGGTCGGAGGCCCCTACGAGCAGTACTTC	CASSGGAGVGGPYEQYF
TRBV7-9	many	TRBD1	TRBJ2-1	TGTGCCAGCAGCTCAGGACAGGGGATCTTCAATGAGCAGTTCTTC	CASSSGQGIFNEQFF
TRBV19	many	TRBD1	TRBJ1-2	TGTGCCAGCCTCGGGACAGGGCTTGGCTACACCTTC	CASLGTGLGYTF
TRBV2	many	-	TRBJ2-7	TGTGCCACCTCGAGGGCGGGACAGCGATCCTACGAGCAGTACTTC	CATSRAGQRSYEQYF
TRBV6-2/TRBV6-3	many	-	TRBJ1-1	TGTGCCAGCATGTCGTCCCGGGACACTGAAGCTTTCTTT	CASMSSRDTEAFF
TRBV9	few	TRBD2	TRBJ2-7	TGTGCCAGCAGCGTAGCTGGGGGGGGCTACGAGCAGTACTTC	CASSVAGGGYEQYF
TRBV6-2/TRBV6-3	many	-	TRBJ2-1	TGTGCCAGCACTACCGACTTCGTCCCGGTCAATGAGCAGTTCTTC	CASTTDFVPVNEQFF
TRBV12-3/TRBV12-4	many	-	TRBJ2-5	TGTGCCAGCAGTTTACAGCAAGAGACCCAGTACTTC	CASSLQQETQYF
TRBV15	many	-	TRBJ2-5	TGTGCCACCAGCAGAGCCGGGTTGGGGCTACAAGAGACCCAGTACTTC	CATSRAGLGLQETQYF
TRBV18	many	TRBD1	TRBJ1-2	TGTGCCAGCTCAGTCGCGGGACAGCCCTATGGCTACACCTTC	CASSVAGQPYGYTF
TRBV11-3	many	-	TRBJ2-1	TGTGCCAGCAGCTTAGAAATACGGGGTAGCTCCTACAATGAGCAGTTCTTC	CASSLEIRGSSYNEQFF
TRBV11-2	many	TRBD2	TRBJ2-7	TGTGCCAGCAGCACCTTACGGGGAAGCGGGGAACACGAGCAGTACTTC	CASSTLRGSGEHEQYF
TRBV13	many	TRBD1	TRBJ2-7	TGTGCCAGCAGCGGGGGACAGGGGACGATCTCCTACGAGCAGTACTTC	CASSGGQGTISYEQYF
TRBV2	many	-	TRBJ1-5	TGTGCCAGCAGTGGAGGGAAGGCGGGGTATCAGCCCCAGCATTTT	CASSGGKAGYQPQHF
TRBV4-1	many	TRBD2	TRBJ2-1	TGCGCCAGCAGCCAAGAACTGGGGGGGAACAATGAGCAGTTCTTC	CASSQELGGNNEQFF
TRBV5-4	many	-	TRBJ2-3	TGTGCCAGCAGCTTGTTTGTGGCAGGGGGCACAGATACGCAGTATTTT	CASSLFVAGGTDTQYF
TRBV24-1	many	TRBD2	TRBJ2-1	TGTGCCACCAGTGATAGGCTAGCGGGGGGGAACAATGAGCAGTTCTTC	CATSDRLAGGNNEQFF
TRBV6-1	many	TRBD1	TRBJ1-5	TGTGCCAGCAGCCTGGGACAGAGCAATCAGCCCCAGCATTTT	CASSLGQSNQPQHF
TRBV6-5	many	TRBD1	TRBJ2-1	TGTGCCAGCAGCCTGGGGACAGGTTTCTACAATGAGCAGTTCTTC	CASSLGTGFYNEQFF
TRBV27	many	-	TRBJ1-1	TGTGCCAGCAGGATGGGGGGGCTGGTCACTGAAGCTTTCTTT	CASRMGGLVTEAFF
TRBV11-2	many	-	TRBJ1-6	TGTGCCAGCAGCTTAGGTCAGGGGTTTCGGTCACCCCTCCACTTT	CASSLGQGFRSPLHF
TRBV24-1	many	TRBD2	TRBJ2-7	TGTGCCACCAGTGATAGCGGGGCCGAGCAGTACTTC	CATSDSGAEQYF
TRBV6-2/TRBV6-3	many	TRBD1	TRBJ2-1	TGTGCCAGCAGGGCTCCCGGGACAGGGCGGTTCTTC	CASRAPGTGRFF